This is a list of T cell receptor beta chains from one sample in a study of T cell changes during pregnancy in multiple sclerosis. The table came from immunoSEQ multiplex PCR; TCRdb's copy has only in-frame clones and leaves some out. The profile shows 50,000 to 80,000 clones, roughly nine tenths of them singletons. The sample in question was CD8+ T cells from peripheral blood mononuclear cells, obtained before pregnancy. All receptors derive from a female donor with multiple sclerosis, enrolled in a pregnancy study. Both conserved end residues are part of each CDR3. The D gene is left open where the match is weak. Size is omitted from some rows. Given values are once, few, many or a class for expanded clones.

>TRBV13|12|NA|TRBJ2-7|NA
CASSTGLREQYF
TGTGCCAGCAGCACAGGACTAAGAGAGCAGTACTTC
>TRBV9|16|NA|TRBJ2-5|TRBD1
CASSAENTGAQETQYF
TGTGCCAGCAGCGCCGAAAACACAGGGGCACAAGAGACCCAGTACTTC
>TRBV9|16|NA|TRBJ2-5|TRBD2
CASSVGVSGGKETQYF
TGTGCCAGCAGCGTAGGCGTTAGCGGGGGTAAAGAGACCCAGTACTTC
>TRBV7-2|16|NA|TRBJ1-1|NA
CASSLSVDGGSTEAFF
TGTGCCAGCAGCTTAAGTGTAGATGGCGGATCCACTGAAGCTTTCTTT
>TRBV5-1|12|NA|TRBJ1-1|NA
CASYAGNTEAFF
TGCGCCAGCTACGCAGGGAACACTGAAGCTTTCTTT
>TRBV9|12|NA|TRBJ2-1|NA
CASSVGQREQFF
TGTGCCAGCAGCGTAGGCCAGAGGGAGCAGTTCTTC
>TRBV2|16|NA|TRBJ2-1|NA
CASQGELPTTYNEQFF
TGTGCCAGTCAAGGTGAGCTCCCGACTACCTACAATGAGCAGTTCTTC
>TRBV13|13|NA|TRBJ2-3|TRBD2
CASTSGGSDTQYF
TGTGCCAGCACGAGCGGGGGGTCAGATACGCAGTATTTT
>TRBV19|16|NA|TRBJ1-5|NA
CASSIDPRGGNQPQHF
TGTGCCAGTAGTATTGACCCCAGGGGTGGCAATCAGCCCCAGCATTTT
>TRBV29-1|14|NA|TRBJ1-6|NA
CSVKDSSLNSPLHF
TGCAGCGTTAAGGACAGTAGTCTTAATTCACCCCTCCACTTT
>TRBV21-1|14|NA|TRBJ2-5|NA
CASSRTGVGETQYF
TGTGCCAGCAGCCGTACAGGGGTCGGGGAGACCCAGTACTTC
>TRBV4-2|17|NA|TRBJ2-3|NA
CASSHTDAGSSTDTQYF
TGTGCCAGCAGCCACACGGATGCGGGCTCTAGCACAGATACGCAGTATTTT
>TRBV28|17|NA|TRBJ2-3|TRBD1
CASSLLGTGTFTDTQYF
TGTGCCAGCAGTTTACTTGGGACAGGGACCTTCACAGATACGCAGTATTTT
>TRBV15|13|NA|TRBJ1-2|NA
CATRAAGEYGYTF
TGTGCCACCAGAGCGGCAGGGGAGTATGGCTACACCTTC
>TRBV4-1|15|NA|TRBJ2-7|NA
CASSQVRQDLSEQYF
TGCGCCAGCAGCCAAGTGCGACAGGATCTGTCCGAGCAGTACTTC
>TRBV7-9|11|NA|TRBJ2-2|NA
CASSPAGELFF
TGTGCCAGCAGCCCCGCCGGGGAGCTGTTTTTT
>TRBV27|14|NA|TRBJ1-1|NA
CASTPRRGNTEAFF
TGTGCCAGCACCCCGAGAAGGGGGAACACTGAAGCTTTCTTT
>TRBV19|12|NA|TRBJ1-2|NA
CASQRGGDGYTF
TGTGCCAGCCAGAGGGGGGGTGACGGCTACACCTTC
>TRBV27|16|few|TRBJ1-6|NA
CASSLSQTGSGSPLHF
TGTGCCAGCAGTTTATCGCAGACAGGATCAGGTTCACCCCTCCACTTT
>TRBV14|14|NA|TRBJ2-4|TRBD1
CASSQGVYRGSKYF
TGTGCCAGCAGCCAAGGAGTGTACAGGGGTAGTAAGTACTTC
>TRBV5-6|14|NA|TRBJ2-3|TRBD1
CASSLGQGADTQYF
TGTGCCAGCAGCCTGGGACAGGGGGCAGATACGCAGTATTTT
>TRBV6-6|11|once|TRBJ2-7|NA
CASSDTSEQYF
TGTGCCAGCAGCGACACGTCCGAGCAGTACTTC
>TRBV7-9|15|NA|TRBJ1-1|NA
CASSTSDRMNTEAFF
TGTGCCAGCAGCACCTCTGACAGAATGAACACTGAAGCTTTCTTT
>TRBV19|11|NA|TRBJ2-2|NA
CASSSGGELFF
TGTGCCAGTAGCTCCGGCGGGGAGCTGTTTTTT
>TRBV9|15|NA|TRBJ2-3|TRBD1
CASSVLGQGLGTQYF
TGTGCCAGCAGCGTACTAGGACAGGGTCTAGGTACGCAGTATTTT
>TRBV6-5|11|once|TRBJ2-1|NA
CASRSGYEQFF
TGTGCCAGCAGGTCAGGGTATGAGCAGTTCTTC
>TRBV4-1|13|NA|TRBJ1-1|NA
CASSQDLGQGAFF
TGCGCCAGCAGCCAAGATTTAGGGCAGGGAGCTTTCTTT
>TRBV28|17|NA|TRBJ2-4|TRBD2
CASSDPPQGREGDIQYF
TGTGCCAGCAGCGACCCCCCCCAGGGGCGGGAGGGGGACATTCAGTACTTC
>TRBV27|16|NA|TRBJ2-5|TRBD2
CASSLLAGVNKETQYF
TGTGCCAGCAGTTTATTAGCGGGGGTGAACAAAGAGACCCAGTACTTC
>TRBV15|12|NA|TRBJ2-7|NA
CATSRDRNEQYF
TGTGCCACCAGCAGAGACAGGAACGAGCAGTACTTC
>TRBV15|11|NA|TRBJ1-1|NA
CATRGYTEAFF
TGTGCCACGAGAGGGTACACTGAAGCTTTCTTT
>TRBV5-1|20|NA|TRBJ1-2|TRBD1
CASSGGAPRQGKQWSYGYTF
TGCGCCAGCAGCGGAGGAGCGCCCCGACAGGGAAAGCAGTGGAGCTATGGCTACACCTTC
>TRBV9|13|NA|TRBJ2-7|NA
CASSVEGEYEQYF
TGTGCCAGCAGCGTTGAGGGGGAGTACGAGCAGTACTTC
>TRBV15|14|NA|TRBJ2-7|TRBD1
CATSSPTGGYEQYF
TGTGCCACCAGCAGCCCGACAGGGGGCTACGAGCAGTACTTC
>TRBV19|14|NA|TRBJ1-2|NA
CASSIDWTEYGYTF
TGTGCCAGTAGTATAGACTGGACTGAATATGGCTACACCTTC
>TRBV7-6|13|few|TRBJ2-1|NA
CASTGPNYNEQFF
TGTGCCAGTACAGGGCCAAACTACAATGAGCAGTTCTTC
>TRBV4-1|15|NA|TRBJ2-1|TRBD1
CASSQEQGAYNEQFF
TGCGCCAGCAGCCAAGAACAGGGGGCCTACAATGAGCAGTTCTTC
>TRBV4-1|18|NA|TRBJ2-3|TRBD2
CASSLYLLAGGITDTQYF
TGCGCCAGCAGCCTCTACCTTCTAGCGGGGGGCATCACAGATACGCAGTATTTT
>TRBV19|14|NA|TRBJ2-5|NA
CASSIVEGSETQYF
TGTGCCAGTAGTATAGTCGAGGGTTCAGAGACCCAGTACTTC
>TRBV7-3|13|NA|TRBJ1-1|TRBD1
CASRGQGNTEAFF
TGTGCCAGCAGGGGACAGGGGAACACTGAAGCTTTCTTT
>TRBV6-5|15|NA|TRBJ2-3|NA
CASSYSTGSTDTQYF
TGTGCCAGCAGTTACTCTACAGGGAGCACAGATACGCAGTATTTT